Sequencing of this T cell receptor (beta chain) was carried out in a study of early T cells in non-severe SARS-CoV-2 infection. Overall study findings and caveats: VDJdb matching, biased toward anti-spike CD8 responses, missed private and CD4 specificities.

Note on this clonotype: The antigen remains undetermined.

Separate cDNA molecules each had unique molecular identifiers attached to them. TCRdb redid the calling of the 5' RACE reads with MiXCR, one entry per CDR3 protein. This sample has 75,000 to 100,000 distinct CDR3 sequences, with 13% to 15% found just once. Trimming pared 3 bases from V and 7 bases from J, leaving 7 bases between. Germline V gene sequence: CDR1 DFQATT, CDR2 SNEGSKA (reference sequence). The CDR3 totals 10 residues. Sequencing was done on a sample of whole blood. The sequence derives from an adult who was a healthcare worker with PCR-confirmed SARS-CoV-2 infection or an uninfected control (not recorded which). The chain has TRBV20-1 and TRBJ2-7; D uncertain. The CDR3 loop reads CSARGLEQYF. In DNA, the CDR3 is TGCAGTGCTAGGGGTTTGGAGCAGTACTTC.